This TCR beta chain is from a study of beta chain features in type 1 diabetes. On the study more broadly: The patients were much like the healthy donors in age, gender and cell yields. All of the samples together had 85 million to 140 million sorted cells examined.

The whole isolated RNA underwent reverse transcription, so sequencing captured expressed TCRB transcripts. The table came from immunoSEQ multiplex PCR; TCRdb's copy has only in-frame clones and leaves some out. The sample includes hundreds of thousands of clones, about 17% of them seen just once. From germline, CDR1 is SQVTM and CDR2 ANQGSEA. V gave up 7 bases and J gave up 4 bases, with 13 bases separating them. The CDR3 is 12 residues long. A word on this clone: No antigen is known for it.

Overall study results and limits: Type 1 diabetes patients showed fewer insertions and more deletions at VDJ junctions. Among patients, naive, central memory and Treg TCRB repertoires appeared more similar than among healthy donors.

The V and J genes are TRBV29-1 and TRBJ2-5, with D perhaps matching TRBD1 (5 bases). This receptor was identified in a woman under 30 in good health. Sequencing was done on a sample of naive CD4+ T cells from blood. The chain's CDR3 is CSGGSGSETQYF. The DNA of the CDR3 is TGCAGCGGCGGATCAGGGTCAGAGACCCAGTACTTC.